This TCR beta chain was observed in a study of neoadjuvant anti-PD-1 for oral cavity cancer (dated by TCRdb to the early 2020s). Concerning the study at large: Before undergoing curative-intent surgical resection, most patients got three to four biweekly nivolumab doses at 3 mg/kg. A fourth nivolumab dose was given around day 43 to patients without progression, and definitive surgical resection was performed in those patients on days 50-56. Under RECIST 1.1, a patient counted as a responder if showing complete response, partial response or stable disease, and as a non-responder if showing progression. The parent correlative cohort included about a dozen patients, with a roughly 34% response rate.

Deletion took 5 bases off V and 0 bases off J, with a span of 23 bases between the germline ends. The CDR3, from cysteine to phenylalanine, totals 19 residues. Only CDR3 DNA remains: 57 bases, in frame from the first base. From the germline V gene, CDR1 is SGHNT and CDR2 is YENEEA. Findings and caveats that apply to the study as a whole: TCR analyses included only three patients per response group, and the authors called for larger cohorts for validation. Higher pretreatment blood TCRbeta clonality and lower post-treatment tumor TCRbeta clonality were correlated with higher pretreatment blood Treg/Th17 ratios. After neoadjuvant nivolumab, significantly higher T cell clonality (Gini index) was found within PBMCs in non-responders than in responders.

For this clone: No antigen is known for it. No much larger clonotype is one base removed from it; base qualities were not supplied.

In light of the paper, this sample's time point label describes: after neoadjuvant nivolumab, at surgical resection. The patients had newly diagnosed stage II-IVA oral cavity squamous cell carcinoma and had not received any prior systemic or radiation treatment. The cohort consisted of patients with HPV-negative, locally advanced oral cavity squamous cell carcinoma. Peripheral blood mononuclear cells were analyzed directly, without maintenance or expansion in culture. The samples were drawn from a longitudinal correlative study tied to a single-arm phase II trial testing neoadjuvant nivolumab in oral cavity squamous cell carcinoma. Genomic DNA-based TCRbeta sequencing was performed on subject-matched pre- and post-treatment PBMCs and tumors from three responders and three non-responders. Peripheral blood mononuclear cells were collected before nivolumab treatment and were collected again after treatment, at the time of surgery. The Maxwell RSC DNA from Cells kit was used to isolate genomic DNA from PBMCs.

PBMC libraries used mostly roughly 500 ng of input genomic DNA for deep sequencing, with six replicates per sample. The immunoSEQ hsTCRbeta kit was used to prepare TCRbeta libraries according to the manufacturer's instructions. The finished libraries were brought together in one pool at 3 to 3.5 nM, which was then read using an Illumina NovaSeq 6000 S4 flow cell. From the authors' description of their analysis: Raw data preprocessing and quality control were performed with the immunoSEQ Analyzer. The analysis was restricted to productive rearrangements, with each unique CDR3 amino acid sequence defining a clonotype. Repertoire clonality was estimated as the Gini-Simpson index, which was computed with the R package tcR. Gini indices were compared with Student's t test, and associations with tumor size change were assessed by Pearson correlation. TCRdb obtained this table from immuneACCESS and retained in-frame rearrangements with V and J assigned. These tables miss some clones; where compared with another copy, unresolved V genes account for less than half of the shortfall, and the remainder is unexplained. Clone size and V and J calls were adopted from that table, with D and trimming inferred from the DNA. This sample comprises about 68,000 clones, roughly 85% of them detected only once. Around 3.7% of the sample is in the top ten clones.

The receptor was derived from a person between 40 and 85 years old with oral cavity squamous cell carcinoma. In this chain, TRBV11-3 is recombined with TRBJ2-4; the D gene is perhaps TRBD1, from 5 matching bases. The source was PBMCs, collected after nivolumab (anti-PD-1) treatment. The CDR3 region reads CASSPNMGTGLIAKNIQYF. The bases read TGTGCCAGCAGCCCAAACATGGGTACAGGTTTGATAGCCAAAAACATTCAGTACTTC.